This T cell receptor beta chain was identified in a study of blood T cells in healthy people across ages. Every sample gave at least 5 micrograms of total RNA when it was extracted. CDR3 size: 15 residues. Germline V gene sequence: CDR1 SQVTM, CDR2 ANQGSEA. V gave up 4 bases and J gave up 3 bases, with 19 bases separating them. For the second PCR, which ran for 7 to 11 cycles, a sample-barcoded 5' primer and a J-beta primer mix were used. TCRdb called the 5' RACE reads again in MiXCR, with one record for every CDR3 protein. The data contain hundreds of thousands of distinct CDR3 sequences, approximately 40% of them singletons. This clonotype was seen many times. Its antigen is not identified. Study findings and constraints: Donor CMV status was unknown, possibly confounding expanded clonotype changes.

J is TRBJ2-7 and V is TRBV29-1, with TRBD2 as a possible D gene (5 bases). This TCR came from an elderly man in good health. Sequencing was carried out using blood. CDR3 coding DNA: TGCAGCGTTGTTTCTCGGGGTTCGCAAAACTACGAGCAGTACTTC. Translation gives CSVVSRGSQNYEQYF.